A selection of T cell receptor beta chains follows, all from one sample in a study of T cell responses to AZD1222 COVID-19 vaccine. The data were produced by immunoSEQ multiplex PCR, yet TCRdb's version contains in-frame clones alone and is incomplete. The table lists 120,000 or so clones, 85% to 90% of them singletons. Sequences were derived from peripheral blood, sampled on day 0 of AZD1222 vaccination. The receptors originated from an adult in good health. Each CDR3 is given with its conserved first and last residue. The D gene is left open where the match is weak. Size is omitted from some rows. Given values are once, few, many or a class for expanded clones.

NA	TRBV7-9	NA	TRBJ2-3	TGTGCCAGCAGCTTATTTCAGGGGCGAACCCGCACAGATACGCAGTATTTT	CASSLFQGRTRTDTQYF
NA	TRBV7-2	NA	TRBJ2-3	TGTGCCAGCAGCTTAAGGAAAGACGGAAGCACAGATACGCAGTATTTT	CASSLRKDGSTDTQYF
NA	TRBV5-1	NA	TRBJ2-2	TGCGCCAGCAGCTATGCGGAATTGGGGGAGCTGTTTTTT	CASSYAELGELFF
NA	TRBV28	TRBD1	TRBJ1-5	TGTGCCAGCAGTCTGGCATTCAGGGGGCTCGGTCAGCCCCAGCATTTT	CASSLAFRGLGQPQHF
NA	TRBV6-5	NA	TRBJ1-2	TGTGCCAGCCGGGGAGAATCTAACTATGGCTACACCTTC	CASRGESNYGYTF
NA	TRBV2	TRBD1	TRBJ1-5	TGTGCCAGCAGCCGGGGACAGGGGAAGAATCAGCCCCAGCATTTT	CASSRGQGKNQPQHF
NA	TRBV2	NA	TRBJ1-1	TGTGCCAGCAGTGATCAGGGAGCTATGAACACTGAAGCTTTCTTT	CASSDQGAMNTEAFF
NA	TRBV11-2	NA	TRBJ2-5	TGTGCCAGCAGCTTCGGAGCGCAAGAGACCCAGTACTTC	CASSFGAQETQYF
NA	TRBV3-1/TRBV3-2	NA	TRBJ2-7	TGTGCCAGCAGCCAAGCAGGGGGGAGGGGAGCCGAGCAGTACTTC	CASSQAGGRGAEQYF
few	TRBV5-1	NA	TRBJ1-5	TGCGCCAGCAGGGCGGTTGGGGACGGCAATCAGCCCCAGCATTTT	CASRAVGDGNQPQHF
once	TRBV27	NA	TRBJ2-2	TGTGCCAGCAACCCCCTCCCAAACACCGGGGAGCTGTTTTTT	CASNPLPNTGELFF
NA	TRBV19	TRBD1	TRBJ2-2	TGTGCCAGTAGTCCCCGACAGGGCAATGTTGGCACCGGGGAGCTGTTTTTT	CASSPRQGNVGTGELFF
NA	TRBV12-3/TRBV12-4	NA	TRBJ1-5	TGTGCCAGCAGTAAAGAAGGACATCAGCCCCAGCATTTT	CASSKEGHQPQHF
NA	TRBV7-2	NA	TRBJ2-4	TGTGCCAGCAGCTTAGATTGGCGGATCTCAAACATTCAGTACTTC	CASSLDWRISNIQYF
NA	TRBV7-6	NA	TRBJ2-3	TGTGCCAGCAGCCCCGAAAGGGCAGATACGCAGTATTTT	CASSPERADTQYF
NA	TRBV18	NA	TRBJ2-3	TGTGCCAGCTCACCAGTCGGGTTGGGCACAGATACGCAGTATTTT	CASSPVGLGTDTQYF
NA	TRBV7-6	TRBD2	TRBJ2-5	TGTGCCAGCAGTCGACTAGCGGGAGGGCAAGAGACCCAGTACTTC	CASSRLAGGQETQYF
NA	TRBV5-1	NA	TRBJ1-2	TGCGCCAGCAGCTTGGCCGGGACTCCGGGGAGGGCCTATGGCTACACCTTC	CASSLAGTPGRAYGYTF
NA	TRBV7-2	NA	TRBJ1-2	TGTGCCAGCAGCTTAAACAGCCCGGGAGGCTACACCTTC	CASSLNSPGGYTF
NA	TRBV11-2	NA	TRBJ2-7	TGTGCCAGCAGCCGAGGACAGTTCTACGAGCAGTACTTC	CASSRGQFYEQYF
NA	TRBV6-5	NA	TRBJ1-5	TGTGCCAGCAGACTCCAGGCGCTTCAGCCCCAGCATTTT	CASRLQALQPQHF
few	TRBV12-3/TRBV12-4	NA	TRBJ2-1	TGTGCCAGCAGTTTGGGGCCAAATGAGCAGTTCTTC	CASSLGPNEQFF
NA	TRBV19	TRBD1	TRBJ1-5	TGTGCCAGTAGTATTGACAACAGGGGGATACAGCCCCAGCATTTT	CASSIDNRGIQPQHF
NA	TRBV7-9	NA	TRBJ1-5	TGTGCCAGCAGCCCCGGGGCAGTAACCAGTCAGCCCCAGCATTTT	CASSPGAVTSQPQHF
NA	TRBV12-5	NA	TRBJ1-2	TGTGCTAGTGGTTGGGGTACTCAGGAGGGCTACACCTTC	CASGWGTQEGYTF
NA	TRBV11-2	NA	TRBJ1-4	TGTGCCAGCAGCTCCAGAAGTCGGGGACTAAATGAAAAACTGTTTTTT	CASSSRSRGLNEKLFF
once	TRBV5-1	NA	TRBJ1-2	TGCGCCAGCAGCCCCAGATGGACAGCCTCTAACTATGGCTACACCTTC	CASSPRWTASNYGYTF
few	TRBV7-2	TRBD1	TRBJ1-4	TGTGCCAGCAGCAATTTTCCGGGACAGTATAATGAAAAACTGTTTTTT	CASSNFPGQYNEKLFF
NA	TRBV12-3/TRBV12-4	TRBD2	TRBJ2-3	TGTGCCAGCAGTTTCCGGGAGGCGGATACGCAGTATTTT	CASSFREADTQYF
NA	TRBV7-9	TRBD1	TRBJ1-2	TGTGCCAGCAGCACCGGGACAGGGAAAATAGCTAACTATGGCTACACCTTC	CASSTGTGKIANYGYTF
NA	TRBV6-6	NA	TRBJ1-5	TGTGCCAGCAGTCCCATGGGAGGGGGGCAGCCCCAGCATTTT	CASSPMGGGQPQHF
NA	TRBV7-9	NA	TRBJ1-5	TGTGCCAGCAGCTTTGGCGTCTACCAGCCCCAGCATTTT	CASSFGVYQPQHF
NA	TRBV4-3	NA	TRBJ1-3	TGCGCCAGCAGCCCCTCCGTTGTGGTTTCTGGAAACACCATATATTTT	CASSPSVVVSGNTIYF
NA	TRBV20-1	NA	TRBJ1-1	TGCAGTGCTAGTAAGAACACTGAAGCTTTCTTT	CSASKNTEAFF
NA	TRBV19	NA	TRBJ1-5	TGTGCCAGTAGGCGGACAGCTAATAGCAATCAGCCCCAGCATTTT	CASRRTANSNQPQHF
NA	TRBV7-6	NA	TRBJ2-1	TGTGCCAGCAGCTCTACCCTAGCGCCTGAGCAGTTCTTC	CASSSTLAPEQFF
NA	TRBV30	NA	TRBJ1-6	TGTGCCTGGAGGAAGACAGTTTCGTCTTTAAGCTCCTATAATTCACCCCTCCACTTT	CAWRKTVSSLSSYNSPLHF
once	TRBV5-6	NA	TRBJ2-7	TGTGCCAGCAGCCAGGCGGGACAGCTCGGGCAGTACTTC	CASSQAGQLGQYF
NA	TRBV9	NA	TRBJ1-3	TGTGCCAGCAGCCCTCGCGACCGAACCTCTGGAAACACCATATATTTT	CASSPRDRTSGNTIYF
NA	TRBV7-2	NA	TRBJ2-4	TGTGCCAGCAGCTTAGAGGACACCGTTCAGTACTTC	CASSLEDTVQYF
NA	TRBV10-3	NA	TRBJ1-3	TGTGCCATCGGGGGGTTTCCGAGCTCTGGAAACACCATATATTTT	CAIGGFPSSGNTIYF
NA	TRBV4-3	NA	TRBJ1-2	TGCGCCAGCAGCCCGCTTCTACTAGGGGCCTATGGCTACACCTTC	CASSPLLLGAYGYTF
NA	TRBV18	TRBD1	TRBJ1-1	TGTGCCAGCTCACCGACAGGGGGCACTGAAGCTTTCTTT	CASSPTGGTEAFF
NA	TRBV18	NA	TRBJ2-5	TGTGCCAGCTCACCTGGGGAGCGGGAGACCCAGTACTTC	CASSPGERETQYF
few	TRBV7-2	NA	TRBJ1-6	TGTGCCAGCAGCGGCCGATTGAATTCACCCCTCCACTTT	CASSGRLNSPLHF
NA	TRBV19	NA	TRBJ2-4	TGTGCCAGTAGTATAGTCGCGGATCTAGCCAAAAACATTCAGTACTTC	CASSIVADLAKNIQYF
NA	TRBV6-6	TRBD1	TRBJ2-7	TGTGCCAGCAGCCAGACAGGGGACTACGAGCAGTACTTC	CASSQTGDYEQYF
NA	TRBV13	TRBD1	TRBJ1-1	TGTGCCAGCAGCTCCCAGGGGGAGAGAGCTTTCTTT	CASSSQGERAFF
NA	TRBV6-5	NA	TRBJ1-1	TGTGCCAGCAGCGTAGAGGGCCTCCCCAGGGGAGCTTTCTTT	CASSVEGLPRGAFF
few	TRBV6-4	NA	TRBJ1-2	TGTGCCAGCAGTGACTCTAGTTCTCCCCGAGAGTATGGCTACACCTTC	CASSDSSSPREYGYTF
NA	TRBV6-5	NA	TRBJ2-7	TGTGCCAGCAGCCAGAGACCGTACTACGAGCAGTACTTC	CASSQRPYYEQYF
NA	TRBV6-5	NA	TRBJ2-7	TGTGCCAGCAGTTACTCGGGACCCCGGAGCGAGCAGTACTTC	CASSYSGPRSEQYF
NA	TRBV12-3/TRBV12-4	NA	TRBJ2-1	TGTGCCAGCAGTTTAGCGCGTGGAGGGGATCAGTTCTTC	CASSLARGGDQFF
NA	TRBV6-4	TRBD2	TRBJ2-1	TGTGCCAGCAGCCTTCTAGCGGGAGCCTTCTCAGAGCAGTTCTTC	CASSLLAGAFSEQFF
NA	TRBV6-4	NA	TRBJ1-1	TGTGCCAGCAGTGAAGGCTGGAACACTGAAGCTTTCTTT	CASSEGWNTEAFF
NA	TRBV5-6	NA	TRBJ2-7	TGTGCCAGCAGCTTAACCCCGGGACGGGGATCCTACGAGCAGTACTTC	CASSLTPGRGSYEQYF